This TCR beta chain was sequenced in a study of Ad26.COV2.S vaccination and SARS-CoV-2 variants. Study-wide context: A COV1001 Ad26.COV2.S trial-arm participant provided the sample. Ad26.COV2.S was injected intramuscularly once or twice, 56 days apart. Whole-study findings and limits: Non-spike TCR breadth was similar in vaccine and placebo recipients.

Sequencing was performed with immunoSEQ multiplex PCR; in TCRdb, only in-frame clones are kept and a portion is missing. The sample lists 300,000 to 400,000 clones, around 83% occurring once. Looked up from germline, CDR1 is SGDLS and CDR2 is YYNGEE. V was shortened by 4 bases and J by 7 bases, with 15 bases between the two germline ends. This CDR3 contains 13 residues. Treatment denoted: some 20 received Ad26.COV2.S at low or high dose, single or two shots; 5 received placebo; per-sample allocation not given. Sampling was performed 63 days after the first vaccine or placebo injection. The shot given was an Ad26 vector that makes Wuhan-strain SARS-CoV-2 spike. As regards this clone: Its matching antigen is unknown.

This sample comprised peripheral blood, obtained in a trial of Ad26.COV2.S vaccine versus placebo. The clonotype originates from a person between 18 and 59 years old who received the Ad26.COV2.S COVID-19 vaccine or a placebo. This rearrangement joins TRBV9 to TRBJ2-7; unclear D gene. CDR3 protein: CASSFQAVGEQYF. DNA for the CDR3: TGTGCCAGCAGCTTTCAGGCTGTCGGGGAGCAGTACTTC.